The sequence of this T cell receptor (beta chain) was determined in a study of shared clonotypes between healthy human individuals. V lost 10 bases and J lost 6; bases outside the gene matches: 5. Germline CDR1 is MNHNS and CDR2 is SASEGT. The CDR3 is made up of 11 amino acids. Data came from immunoSEQ multiplex PCR; TCRdb stores just in-frame clones and leaves some out. The table lists roughly 2 million clones, roughly 94% of them singletons. The sequenced material came from naive CD4+ T cells sorted from blood. This sample's subset: CD45RA+ positively selected. The V call is TRBV6-1, the J call TRBJ1-2; TRBD1 agrees at 7 bases. The receptor was isolated from a man younger than 30 in good health. CDR3 DNA: TGTGCCATCCCCAGGGGGAATGGCTACACCTTC. Its protein is CAIPRGNGYTF.